The 15 T cell receptor beta chains given below trace back to one sample, sequenced in a study of shared clonotypes between healthy human individuals. The method was immunoSEQ multiplex PCR; TCRdb's version includes in-frame clones alone and lacks a portion of them. The table has about 2.4 million clones, approximately 93% seen once. Material for sequencing was naive CD4+ T cells from PBMCs. Subset denoted: CD45RA+ positively selected. Source of these receptors: a man younger than 35 in good health. Some clones in this sample may be carry-over from other donors' samples.

V and J are TRBV5-1 and TRBJ1-1; D uncertain. In germline, CDR1 is SGHRS, CDR2 YFSETQ. This CDR3 has 13 amino acids. Trimming left V 4 bases short and J 4 bases short, with 11 bases between. Here the CDR3 DNA reads TGCGCCAGCAGCCACGACCGTCTCACTGAAGCTTTCTTT. Translation gives CASSHDRLTEAFF.

The V and J genes are TRBV4-2 and TRBJ1-2; perhaps TRBD1 as D (6 bases). This CDR3 region has 15 residues. Trimming pared 0 bases from V and 0 bases from J, leaving 8 bases between. From germline, CDR1 is LGHNA and CDR2 YNFKEQ. The CDR3, as DNA: TGTGCCAGCAGCCAAGATAGGGGGACTAACTATGGCTACACCTTC. This encodes CASSQDRGTNYGYTF.

The rearrangement uses TRBV28 and TRBJ2-5, with D perhaps matching TRBD2 (5 bases). V was trimmed by 3 bases and J by 0 bases, leaving 11 bases between them. Germline CDR1 MDHEN, CDR2 SYDVKM. This CDR3 is 15 amino acids long. Here the CDR3 DNA reads TGTGCCAGCAGTTTCGGTGGGAGTTACCAAGAGACCCAGTACTTC. Residues: CASSFGGSYQETQYF.

This chain connects TRBV10-3 to TRBJ1-3; unclear D gene. The V end was cut by 2 bases, the J end by 0 bases, with 8 bases between. The CDR3 has 15 residues. Germline assignment: CDR1 ENHRY and CDR2 SYGVKD. The CDR3 DNA reads as TGTGCCATCAGTGAGCCGTTCTACTCTGGAAACACCATATATTTT. It yields the protein CAISEPFYSGNTIYF.

The gene calls are TRBV5-8 and TRBJ2-7, with D tentatively TRBD1 or TRBD2 (5 bases each). V lost 4 bases to trimming and J lost 0 bases, with 20 bases between them. CDR1 and CDR2 (germline): SGHTS, YDEGEE. The CDR3 totals 17 residues. As DNA, the CDR3 is TGTGCCAGCAGCCCCCAGGGAGCAGGGCTATACTCCTACGAGCAGTACTTC. Protein: CASSPQGAGLYSYEQYF.

The chain links TRBV4-1 to TRBJ2-1; D is ambiguous. Trimming stripped 1 base from V and 0 bases from J, with 7 bases between. Germline CDR1 and CDR2: MGHRA and YSYEKL. The CDR3 spans 15 residues. The DNA of the CDR3 is TGCGCCAGCAGCCAAGCTCCCGTCTCCTACAATGAGCAGTTCTTC. Its protein product is CASSQAPVSYNEQFF.

J is TRBJ2-7 and V is TRBV2, with TRBD2 matching over 11 bases. Per the germline V gene, CDR1 is SNHLY and CDR2 is FYNNEI. After removal of 11 bases from V and 0 bases from J, the junction contained 12 bases not matched to a gene. This CDR3 is 16 amino acids long. CDR3 residues: CAGGRTSGYISYEQYF. The CDR3, as DNA: TGTGCCGGCGGAAGGACTAGCGGGTACATCTCCTACGAGCAGTACTTC.

This chain links TRBV5-1 with TRBJ1-5, with D possibly TRBD1 on 5 matching bases. Germline V gene sequence: CDR1 SGHRS, CDR2 YFSETQ. V lost 4 bases to trimming and J lost 9 bases, with 17 bases between them. This CDR3 spans 14 amino acids. The CDR3 DNA is TGCGCCAGCAGCCTGGGGGAGGGCGTGGGGCCCCAGCATTTT. As protein: CASSLGEGVGPQHF.

Note on this clone: Within the sample, other DNA sequences also encode this same CDR3. The chain has TRBV28 and TRBJ2-3; D remains unclear. The CDR3 consists of 11 residues. The V gene's germline CDR1 is MDHEN and CDR2 SYDVKM. V dropped 7 bases and J dropped 3 bases, with 5 bases sitting between them. The CDR3 DNA is TGTGCCAGCACCGGGACAGATACGCAGTATTTT. Its translation is CASTGTDTQYF.

The chain carries TRBV7-9 and TRBJ2-1; no clear D. The CDR3 sequence is 16 residues long. Germline V gives CDR1 SEHNR, CDR2 FQNEAQ (reference sequence). The germline V and J ends were trimmed by 5 bases and 5 bases, with 19 bases remaining between them. CDR3 in amino acids: CASSPSTVRSHNEQFF. DNA of the CDR3: TGTGCCAGCAGCCCCAGTACAGTAAGGTCCCACAATGAGCAGTTCTTC.

For this clone: Other DNA variants within this sample encode the same CDR3. The V gene is TRBV9, the J gene TRBJ2-1; 9 bases line up with TRBD2. The CDR3 runs to 15 residues. Trimming removed 1 base from V and 4 bases from J; junction bases left unmatched: 3. Germline lookup yields CDR1 SGDLS and CDR2 YYNGEE. CDR3 amino acids: CASSVRLAGYNEQFF. The CDR3 DNA sequence: TGTGCCAGCAGCGTACGTCTAGCGGGGTACAATGAGCAGTTCTTC.

The genes are TRBV5-1 and TRBJ1-1, with D uncertain. CDR3 size: 15 residues. Germline CDR1 is SGHRS and CDR2 is YFSETQ. The V and J ends lost 0 bases and 1 base respectively, with 10 bases between them. The DNA for the CDR3 is TGCGCCAGCAGCTTGGAGGAGGCGGCGAACACTGAAGCTTTCTTT. Encoded protein: CASSLEEAANTEAFF.

The V gene is TRBV28, the J gene TRBJ2-3; 12 positions match TRBD1. The length of the CDR3 is 13 residues. Unmatched junction bases numbered 1, after V lost 10 bases and J lost 2 bases. Germline V gene sequence: CDR1 MDHEN, CDR2 SYDVKM. This chain's CDR3 is CATGQGATDTQYF. CDR3 nucleotides: TGTGCCACGGGACAGGGGGCCACAGATACGCAGTATTTT.

The chain recombines TRBV11-3 with TRBJ1-6, with D possibly being TRBD1 (6 bases). The CDR3 has 13 amino acids. The V end was cut by 5 bases, the J end by 10 bases, with 12 bases between. Germline CDR1 is SGHNT and CDR2 is YENEEA. In DNA form, the CDR3 reads TGTGCCAGCAGCACGGACAGAATCTCACCCCTCCACTTT. It encodes CASSTDRISPLHF.

V and J are TRBV7-3 and TRBJ1-5; 7 bases fit TRBD1. From germline, CDR1 is SGHTA and CDR2 FQGTGA. With 3 bases clipped from V and 5 bases from J, the junction kept 1 base outside the gene matches. The CDR3 contains 13 residues. The CDR3 coding sequence is TGTGCCAGCAGCTTTGACAGGGATCAGCCCCAGCATTTT. Translating gives CASSFDRDQPQHF.